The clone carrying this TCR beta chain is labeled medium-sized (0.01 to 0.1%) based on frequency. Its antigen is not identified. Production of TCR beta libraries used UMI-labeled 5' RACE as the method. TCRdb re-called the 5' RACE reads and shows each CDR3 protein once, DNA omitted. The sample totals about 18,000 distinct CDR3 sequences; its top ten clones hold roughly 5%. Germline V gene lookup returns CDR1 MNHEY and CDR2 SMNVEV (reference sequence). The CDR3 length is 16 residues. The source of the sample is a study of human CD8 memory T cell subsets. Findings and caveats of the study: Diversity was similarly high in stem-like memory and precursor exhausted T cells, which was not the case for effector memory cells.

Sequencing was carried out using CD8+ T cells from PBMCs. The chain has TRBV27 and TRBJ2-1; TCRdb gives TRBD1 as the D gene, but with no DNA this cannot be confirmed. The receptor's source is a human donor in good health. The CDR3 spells CASSMGGPSSYNEQFF.